This T cell receptor beta chain is drawn from a study of cytomegalovirus exposure and HLA in healthy donors. Turning to the study itself: The platform used for the roughly 120 validation repertoires matched that of the 666 first-cohort repertoires, a later analysis reported. Study findings and constraints: Subsequent analysis found a tendency for first-cohort TCR clusters to co-occur within the 95 to 150 validation repertoires.

Germline trimming cut 0 bases from V and 5 bases from J; bases unmatched to any gene: 4. Germline V gene data show CDR1 as SGDLS and CDR2 as YYNGEE. The CDR3 sequence is 14 residues long. Data came from immunoSEQ multiplex PCR; TCRdb stores just in-frame clones and leaves some out. Counted here are approximately 160,000 clones, about 89% occurring once; the ten biggest clones make up 3.3%. For this clone: The antigen remains unidentified.

Sequenced input: PBMCs. J is TRBJ2-7 and V is TRBV9, with 8 bases that match TRBD1. The TCR originated in a woman between 18 and 30 years old in good health and CMV-seropositive. The CDR3 DNA is TGTGCCAGCAGCGTAGTGGGACAGGAGGACGAGCAGTACTTC. Translating it yields CASSVVGQEDEQYF.